This T cell receptor (beta chain) is drawn from a study of cytomegalovirus exposure and HLA in healthy donors. The study, taken as a whole, reports: Among the CMV-associated chains, three were confirmed in vitro as specific for CMV antigens. Within a later analysis, the majority of CMV-associated TCR beta chains appeared HLA-restricted. The presence/absence work took it that sequencing depth was about the same across donors. It was reported that the classifier diagnosed cytomegalovirus status with high specificity and sensitivity in both the original and validation cohorts.

Remarks on this clone: The antigen is undetermined.

The CDR3 totals 13 residues. Unmatched junction bases numbered 5, after V lost 6 bases and J lost 3 bases. Germline CDR1 reads SNHLY; CDR2 reads FYNNEI. The primer mix had 60 Vbeta and 13 Jbeta primers. The protocol was immunoSEQ multiplex PCR, while the TCRdb copy is restricted to in-frame clones and leaves out a portion. The table shows about 120,000 clones, with roughly three quarters occurring only once. The chain couples TRBV2 to TRBJ2-7; 7 bases are a match to TRBD1. The sequence came from a woman aged 18-35 years in good health and CMV-seronegative. The sequencing sample was made of PBMCs. CDR3 region: CASREDRYYEQYF. The DNA for the CDR3 is TGTGCCAGCAGGGAGGACAGGTACTACGAGCAGTACTTC.